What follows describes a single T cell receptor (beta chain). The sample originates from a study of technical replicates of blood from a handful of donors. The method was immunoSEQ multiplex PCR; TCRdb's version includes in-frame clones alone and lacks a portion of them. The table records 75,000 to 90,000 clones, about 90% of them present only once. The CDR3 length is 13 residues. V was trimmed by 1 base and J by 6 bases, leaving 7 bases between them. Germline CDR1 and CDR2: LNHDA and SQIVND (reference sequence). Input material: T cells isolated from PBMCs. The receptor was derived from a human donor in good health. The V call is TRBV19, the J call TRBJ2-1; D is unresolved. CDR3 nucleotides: TGTGCCAGTAGTATAGGAAACACCAATGAGCAGTTCTTC. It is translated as CASSIGNTNEQFF.